The next 24 T cell receptor beta chains were all read from a single sample in a study of blood T cell repertoires in COVID-19. Clones were sequenced by immunoSEQ multiplex PCR, and TCRdb holds only the in-frame ones, with some missing. The repertoire holds about 250,000 clones, 86% seen once, with approximately 6% in the top ten. The sample was peripheral blood. These receptors all stem from a woman older than 75 with COVID-19, enrolled during active disease.

The chain has TRBV10-3 and TRBJ1-5; no clear D. In germline, CDR1 is ENHRY, CDR2 SYGVKD. This CDR3 spans 19 amino acids. The ends were cut back, 0 bases at V and 0 bases at J, with 18 bases in the middle. The CDR3 nucleotides read TGTGCCATCAGTGAGTCACCAGCAGGATCGGGAGTTAGCAATCAGCCCCAGCATTTT. Amino acids: CAISESPAGSGVSNQPQHF.

In this sample, this clone turned up a few times. V and J are TRBV19 and TRBJ1-5, with 10 positions matching TRBD1. From germline, CDR1 is LNHDA and CDR2 SQIVND (reference sequence). The V gene end was trimmed by 6 bases and the J gene end by 6 bases; junction bases not matched to a gene: 11. The CDR3 has 16 residues. The chain's CDR3 is CASSVPGQGRGQPQHF. CDR3 sequence (DNA): TGTGCCAGTAGCGTCCCGGGACAGGGGAGGGGTCAGCCCCAGCATTTT.

The V call is TRBV3-1 (or the pseudogene TRBV3-2), the J call TRBJ2-3; the match to TRBD2 covers 10 bases. The CDR3 sequence is 18 residues long. The germline V gene encodes CDR1 LGHDT and CDR2 YNNKEL (reference sequence). V lost 4 bases, J lost 7 bases, and 17 bases stayed unmatched. The CDR3 DNA reads as TGTGCCAGCAGCCTAGACCCTCTCAGCGGGGGGGGCTTAAATACGCAGTATTTT. Translating gives CASSLDPLSGGGLNTQYF.

The V and J genes are TRBV5-4 and TRBJ2-2; TRBD1 agrees at 7 bases. Germline V gene lookup returns CDR1 SGHNT and CDR2 YYREEE (reference sequence). The CDR3 contains 15 residues. The ends lost 2 bases at V and 4 bases at J; junction bases unmatched: 5. The CDR3 nucleotides are TGTGCCAGCAGCTTTCGACAGGGAAGCACCGGGGAGCTGTTTTTT. Its translation is CASSFRQGSTGELFF.

V gene TRBV5-1 combines with J gene TRBJ2-5; 8 nucleotides align to TRBD2. The CDR3 runs 15 residues. V was clipped by 4 bases and J by 5 bases; unmatched bases: 10. Germline CDR1 reads SGHRS; CDR2 reads YFSETQ. The CDR3: CASSRIDGGAETQYF. CDR3 bases: TGCGCCAGCAGCAGGATTGACGGGGGGGCTGAGACCCAGTACTTC. Full variable domain (remainder filled in from reference TRBV5-1 and TRBJ2-5): KAGVTQTPRYLIKTRGQQVTLSCSPISGHRSVSWYQQTPGQGLQFLFEYFSETQRNKGNFPGRFSGRQFSNSRSEMNVSTLELGDSALYLCASSRIDGGAETQYFGPGTRLLVL.

The chain links TRBV4-1 to TRBJ1-3; tentatively, D is TRBD1 (5 bases). Germline assignment: CDR1 MGHRA and CDR2 YSYEKL. CDR3 length: 16 residues. Trimming pared 6 bases from V and 8 bases from J, leaving 23 bases between. The CDR3 spells CASSPSPDMTADTIYF. CDR3 coding DNA: TGCGCCAGCAGTCCCTCCCCGGACATGACTGCGGACACCATATATTTT.

This clone appeared a few times. The chain links TRBV5-8 to TRBJ2-3; 8 positions agree with TRBD2. In germline, CDR1 is SGHTS, CDR2 YDEGEE. The V and J ends lost 4 bases and 3 bases, in that order; junction bases with no gene match: 10. The CDR3 spans 16 residues. CDR3: CASSPLSGAVTDTQYF. CDR3 nucleotides: TGTGCCAGCAGCCCCCTTAGCGGGGCGGTAACAGATACGCAGTATTTT.

The V call is TRBV25-1, the J call TRBJ1-3; D remains ambiguous. The length of the CDR3 is 16 residues. The germline CDR1 and CDR2 sequences are MGHDK and SYGVNS. Trimming pared 4 bases from V and 1 base from J, leaving 14 bases between. The chain's CDR3 is CASSGSGKASGNTIYF. The CDR3 DNA sequence: TGTGCCAGCAGTGGGTCCGGGAAAGCGTCTGGAAACACCATATATTTT.

V gene TRBV5-4 combines with J gene TRBJ1-1; D is perhaps TRBD1 (5 bases). Germline V CDR1 and CDR2: SGHNT, YYREEE (reference sequence). The CDR3 runs to 15 residues. V lost 3 bases and J 3 bases, leaving 15 bases between the germline ends. Written as DNA, the CDR3 is TGTGCCAGCAGCTCTATGTTGGGGGGGGACACTGAAGCTTTCTTT. It is translated as CASSSMLGGDTEAFF.

This clone has just a few counts. The chain is built from TRBV19 and TRBJ1-5, with a weak D call TRBD1 (5 bases). The CDR3 is 14 amino acids. Germline V CDR1 and CDR2: LNHDA, SQIVND (reference sequence). The ends were cut back, 5 bases at V and 4 bases at J, with 12 bases in the middle. The chain's CDR3 is CASSLTVTNQPQHF. The CDR3 nucleotides are TGTGCCAGTAGTTTGACAGTTACTAATCAGCCCCAGCATTTT.

J is TRBJ1-2 and V is TRBV5-4; tentatively, D is TRBD1 (5 bases). Between the trimmed V and J ends, which lost 9 bases and 3 bases, there was a span of 15 bases. The CDR3 contains 13 residues. From germline, CDR1 is SGHNT and CDR2 YYREEE (reference sequence). The CDR3 bases are TGTGCCACGAAACTGGTCAGGGACTATGGCTACACCTTC. It translates to CATKLVRDYGYTF.

The chain recombines TRBV28 with TRBJ1-3; D uncertain. V gave up 7 bases and J gave up 4 bases, with 20 bases separating them. This CDR3 region has 16 residues. The germline V gene encodes CDR1 MDHEN and CDR2 SYDVKM. For the CDR3, the DNA is TGTGCCAGCACCATAGGTGGGGAGCTGTACGGAAACACCATATATTTT. Its protein is CASTIGGELYGNTIYF.

The chain is built from TRBV28 and TRBJ1-5, with D maybe TRBD1 (5 bases). V lost 5 bases, J lost 2 bases, and 13 bases lay in between. This CDR3 comprises 15 residues. Germline CDR1 MDHEN, CDR2 SYDVKM. The CDR3 sequence: CASSAAGQGNQPQHF. CDR3 nucleotides: TGTGCCAGCAGTGCCGCGGGGCAGGGCAATCAGCCCCAGCATTTT. Combining the CDR3 with reference TRBV28 and TRBJ1-5 gives the whole variable domain DVKVTQSSRYLVKRTGEKVFLECVQDMDHENMFWYRQDPGLGLRLIYFSYDVKMKEKGDIPEGYSVSREKKERFSLILESASTNQTSMYLCASSAAGQGNQPQHFGDGTRLSIL.

The chain carries TRBV6-5 and TRBJ1-1; D is ambiguous. V was clipped by 4 bases and J by 5 bases, with 8 bases between them. This CDR3 has 12 residues. Germline V CDR1 and CDR2: MNHEY, SVGAGI. In DNA, the CDR3 is TGTGCCAGCAGTTTCCTCGGGACTGAAGCTTTCTTT. Translating it yields CASSFLGTEAFF.

This chain connects TRBV5-5 to TRBJ1-1, with D unresolved. Trimming shortened V by 3 bases and J by 0 bases, and 9 bases separated the two germline ends. Germline lookup yields CDR1 SGHKS and CDR2 YYEKEE (reference sequence). This CDR3 region has 14 residues. The CDR3 reads CASSYRSMNTEAFF. The CDR3 DNA sequence: TGTGCCAGCAGCTACAGATCAATGAACACTGAAGCTTTCTTT.

The chain employs TRBV7-2 and TRBJ2-1; possible D gene TRBD1, 6 bases. Trimming left V 1 base short and J 1 base short, with 11 bases between. The CDR3 has 16 amino acids. The germline V gene encodes CDR1 SGHTA and CDR2 FQGNSA. The CDR3 nucleotides read TGTGCCAGCAGCTTAGTCGGACAGCCTTCCTACAATGAGCAGTTCTTC. As protein: CASSLVGQPSYNEQFF.

The chain uses TRBV18 and TRBJ2-5, with D maybe TRBD1 (5 bases). CDR1 and CDR2 (germline): KGHSH, LQKENI. V lost 3 bases, J lost 5 bases, and 13 bases lay in between. The CDR3 runs to 14 residues. Here the CDR3 reads CASSPQGNGETQYF. CDR3 sequence (DNA): TGTGCCAGCTCACCGCAGGGAAACGGGGAGACCCAGTACTTC.

The chain employs TRBV30 and TRBJ2-7, with no clear D. Germline assignment: CDR1 GTSNPN and CDR2 SVGIG (reference sequence). This CDR3 is built from 11 residues. The V end was cut by 0 bases, the J end by 4 bases, with 4 bases between. For the CDR3, the DNA is TGTGCCTGGAGTGTCGGGTACGAGCAGTACTTC. This encodes CAWSVGYEQYF.

The rearrangement joins TRBV5-4 to TRBJ2-3; 8 nucleotides line up with TRBD2. V dropped 5 bases and J dropped 2; count of bases not matched to a gene: 13. The CDR3 runs to 17 residues. Germline CDR1 and CDR2: SGHNT and YYREEE (reference sequence). CDR3 nucleotides: TGTGCCAGCAGTCCTCCGGGAAGCGGGGGTGCCACAGATACGCAGTATTTT. Its translation is CASSPPGSGGATDTQYF.

The chain joins TRBV2 to TRBJ1-5; 8 positions match TRBD1. The CDR3 extends over 14 amino acids. V gave up 7 bases and J gave up 6 bases; unmatched junction bases: 8. Germline V gene sequence: CDR1 SNHLY, CDR2 FYNNEI. The CDR3 nucleotides are TGTGCCAGCACCCCGACAGGGGAGGGTCAGCCCCAGCATTTT. It is translated as CASTPTGEGQPQHF.

A remark on this clone: The same CDR3 is also encoded by other DNA sequences in this sample. The chain is built from TRBV4-1 and TRBJ1-6; TRBD1 agrees at 7 bases. Germline CDR1 reads MGHRA; CDR2 reads YSYEKL. V shed 3 bases, J shed 5 bases, and the junction held 4 bases outside the gene matches. The CDR3 is made up of 15 amino acids. The CDR3 coding sequence is TGCGCCAGCAGCCAGCGGGACAGAGATAATTCACCCCTCCACTTT. The encoded protein is CASSQRDRDNSPLHF.

The gene calls are TRBV5-1 and TRBJ1-1, with TRBD1 matching 9 bases. V shed 6 bases, J shed 6 bases, and the junction held 9 bases outside the gene matches. There are 14 residues in the CDR3. Germline V gene sequence: CDR1 SGHRS, CDR2 YFSETQ. This chain's CDR3 is CASNSRDRVSEAFF. Written as DNA, the CDR3 is TGCGCCAGCAACAGCCGGGACAGGGTCTCTGAAGCTTTCTTT.

The gene calls are TRBV19 and TRBJ2-2; 7 bases map to TRBD1. Germline CDR1 LNHDA, CDR2 SQIVND (reference sequence). V shed 8 bases, J shed 5 bases, and the junction held 14 bases outside the gene matches. The CDR3 has 16 residues. The CDR3 coding sequence is TGTGCCAGTCTCGATTCCGGGACAGTGGGAACCGGGGAGCTGTTTTTT. Protein: CASLDSGTVGTGELFF. The whole variable domain, remainder taken from reference TRBV19 and TRBJ2-2, is DGGITQSPKYLFRKEGQNVTLSCEQNLNHDAMYWYRQDPGQGLRLIYYSQIVNDFQKGDIAEGYSVSREKKESFPLTVTSAQKNPTAFYLCASLDSGTVGTGELFFGEGSRLTVL.

The V and J genes are TRBV3-1 (or the pseudogene TRBV3-2) and TRBJ1-1; 9 nucleotides line up with TRBD1. Trimming removed 5 bases from V and 6 bases from J; junction bases left unmatched: 7. In germline, CDR1 is LGHDT, CDR2 YNNKEL (reference sequence). The length of the CDR3 is 14 residues. The DNA for the CDR3 is TGTGCCAGCAGCAAGCGACAGGGGGATGCTGAAGCTTTCTTT. The encoded protein is CASSKRQGDAEAFF.